Shown below are 32 T cell receptor beta chains from a single sample sequenced in a study of spatial heterogeneity in lung cancer. Antigen specificity for these receptors is unknown. Time point of the sample: sample taken at primary tumor resection. The study, taken as a whole, reports: Intratumoral expanded alpha and beta TCR counts were found to track tumor mutation counts.

In TCRdb, the 5' RACE reads were re-called with MiXCR into one record per CDR3 protein. The sample lists over 15,000 distinct CDR3 sequences; roughly 7% were seen once. This specimen consisted of lung tumor tissue, obtained at surgery. Every receptor here comes from a female donor with early-stage non-small cell lung cancer.

This chain connects TRBV2 to TRBJ1-2, with TRBD1 as a possible D gene (6 bases). Per germline, CDR1 SNHLY and CDR2 FYNNEI. Trimming cost V 4 bases and J 7 bases, with 13 bases left between them. This CDR3 has 13 amino acids. The CDR3 region is CASSGDTLIGYTF. CDR3 in DNA: TGTGCCAGCAGTGGGGACACCTTGATTGGCTACACCTTC.

This clonotype was detected ten times or more. This sequence joins TRBV20-1 and TRBJ1-4; 8 bases agree with TRBD1. Germline V gives CDR1 DFQATT, CDR2 SNEGSKA (reference sequence). CDR3 size: 14 residues. V gave up 3 bases and J gave up 3 bases; unmatched junction bases: 3. The CDR3 DNA follows: TGCAGTGCTAGGCAGGGGGCCTCTAATGAAAAACTGTTTTTT. This sequence encodes CSARQGASNEKLFF.

CDR3 amino acids: CASSEYTGWETEAFF. The DNA of the CDR3 is TGTGCCAGCAGTGAATATACAGGGTGGGAAACCGAAGCTTTCTTT. V gene TRBV2 combines with J gene TRBJ1-1; D might be TRBD1 (6 bases). V shed 2 bases and J shed 8 bases, with 18 bases lying between them. CDR3 length: 15 amino acids. The germline V gene has CDR1 SNHLY and CDR2 FYNNEI.

This rearrangement joins TRBV10-2 to TRBJ1-1; D is perhaps TRBD1 (6 bases). The CDR3 has 14 residues. Trimming left V 2 bases short and J 0 bases short, with 7 bases between. CDR1 is WSHSY, CDR2 SAAADI, per germline. CDR3 bases: TGCGCCAGCAGTGAGACAGGGCTGAACACTGAAGCTTTCTTT. As protein: CASSETGLNTEAFF.

Details on this clonotype: Germline is not matched at one junction end, which may reflect a read error. J is TRBJ1-1 and V is TRBV7-8; the D is unclear. Germline CDR1 and CDR2: SGHVS and FQNEAQ. The CDR3 is 14 amino acids. The CDR3 nucleotides are TGTGCCAGCAGCTTAGACACAGTGAACGCTGAAGCTTTCTTT. This encodes CASSLDTVNAEAFF.

This clonotype was seen ten or more times. The chain has TRBV5-1 and TRBJ2-6; 7 positions match TRBD1. The V gene end was trimmed by 4 bases and the J gene end by 4 bases; junction bases not matched to a gene: 8. CDR1 is SGHRS and CDR2 is YFSETQ in the germline V gene. The CDR3 is made up of 16 amino acids. CDR3 sequence reads: CASSHRTGSGANVLTF. The DNA of the CDR3 is TGCGCCAGCAGCCACCGGACAGGCTCCGGGGCCAACGTCCTGACTTTC.

The chain combines TRBV7-2 with TRBJ2-3, with no clear D. V was clipped by 1 base and J by 4 bases, with 6 bases between them. Germline values: CDR1 SGHTA, CDR2 FQGNSA. The CDR3 loop spans 13 amino acids. In nucleotides, the CDR3 is TGTGCCAGCAGCTTAGGACCACCAGATACGCAGTATTTT. It yields the protein CASSLGPPDTQYF. Together with reference TRBV7-2 and TRBJ2-3, the CDR3 gives the full variable domain: GAGVSQSPSNKVTEKGKDVELRCDPISGHTALYWYRQSLGQGLEFLIYFQGNSAPDKSGLPSDRFSAERTGGSVSTLTIQRTQQEDSAVYLCASSLGPPDTQYFGPGTRLTVL.

By sample fraction, this clonotype is medium-sized. V usage is TRBV6-2 or TRBV6-3 and J usage is TRBJ1-5, with D tentatively TRBD1 (5 bases). The CDR3 is made up of 13 amino acids. Between the trimmed V and J ends, which lost 6 bases and 7 bases, there was a span of 13 bases. CDR1 is MNHEY, CDR2 SVGEGT, per germline. CDR3 nucleotides: TGTGCCAGCAGGAAGTCAGGGAGCCAGCCCCAGCATTTT. Translated: CASRKSGSQPQHF.

This rearrangement joins TRBV5-1 to TRBJ1-1; D unresolved. V was clipped by 5 bases and J by 1 base, with 9 bases between them. Per germline, CDR1 SGHRS and CDR2 YFSETQ. This CDR3 is 13 amino acids long. CDR3 sequence: CASRFDGNTEAFF. The CDR3 DNA sequence: TGCGCCAGCAGATTCGACGGGAACACTGAAGCTTTCTTT.

This clonotype has a count of ten or more. J is TRBJ2-7 and V is TRBV5-6; no firm D call. Trimming took 2 bases from V and 3 from J, leaving 9 bases between them. Looked up from germline, CDR1 is SGHDT and CDR2 is YYEEEE. This CDR3 has 13 residues. This chain's CDR3 is CASSFASSYEQYF. DNA for the CDR3: TGTGCCAGCAGCTTCGCTAGTAGCTACGAGCAGTACTTC.

This clonotype has a handful of counts. V and J are TRBV3-1 and TRBJ2-4; no clear D. The germline gives CDR1 LGHDT, CDR2 YNNKEL (reference sequence). V lost 0 bases and J 6 bases, leaving 9 bases between the germline ends. CDR3 length equals 14 residues. CDR3 in DNA: TGTGCCAGCAGCCAAGAGAGCACGAGAAACATTCAGTACTTC. Protein sequence: CASSQESTRNIQYF.

This clonotype was seen many times. The chain joins TRBV4-2 to TRBJ2-5; D unclear. CDR3 length: 17 residues. V gave up 0 bases and J gave up 1 base, with 15 bases separating them. Germline assignment: CDR1 LGHNA and CDR2 YNFKEQ. CDR3 sequence (DNA): TGTGCCAGCAGCCAAGATCAGCGCGAGGTAGCCCAAGAGACCCAGTACTTC. It specifies CASSQDQREVAQETQYF.

In its sample, this clonotype ranks as medium-sized. The J gene is TRBJ2-5, the V gene TRBV7-6; no firm D call. The CDR3 has 12 amino acids. CDR1 is SGHVS, CDR2 FNYEAQ, per germline. The ends were cut back, 0 bases at V and 5 bases at J, with 4 bases in the middle. CDR3 nucleotides: TGTGCCAGCAGCTTAGCGCTTGAGACCCAGTACTTC. This gives the protein CASSLALETQYF. Looking up the rest from reference TRBV7-6 and TRBJ2-5 gives the full variable domain: GAGVSQSPRYKVTKRGQDVALRCDPISGHVSLYWYRQALGQGPEFLTYFNYEAQQDKSGLPNDRFSAERPEGSISTLTIQRTEQRDSAMYRCASSLALETQYFGPGTRLLVL.

This rearrangement joins TRBV19 to TRBJ2-5, with D perhaps being TRBD1 or TRBD2 (5 bases each). The CDR3 has 15 residues. CDR1 LNHDA and CDR2 SQIVND come from the germline V gene (reference sequence). The V gene lost 7 bases and the J gene lost 1 base, with 16 bases spanning the gap. The CDR3 reads CASTQSPGRQETQYF. The CDR3 DNA reads TGTGCCAGTACCCAATCACCGGGACGCCAAGAGACCCAGTACTTC.

There are many counts of this clonotype. V usage is TRBV7-2 and J usage is TRBJ2-3; D is perhaps TRBD2 (7 bases). The V and J ends lost 1 base and 2 bases respectively, with 13 bases between them. This CDR3 contains 16 residues. Germline V gives CDR1 SGHTA, CDR2 FQGNSA. CDR3 nucleotides: TGTGCCAGCAGCTTAGGGCCGGGGGGCTACACAGATACGCAGTATTTT. This gives the protein CASSLGPGGYTDTQYF.

In its sample, this clonotype was seen many times. This chain links TRBV30 with TRBJ2-7; D is perhaps TRBD2 (5 bases). Trimming removed 4 bases from V and 2 bases from J, with 12 bases in between. CDR3 length: 13 residues. Germline lookup yields CDR1 GTSNPN and CDR2 SVGIG (reference sequence). CDR3: CAWIGRVPYEQYF. CDR3 DNA: TGTGCCTGGATCGGGCGGGTTCCCTACGAGCAGTACTTC.

There are many counts of this clonotype. The rearrangement links TRBV6-5 to TRBJ2-7; 10 bases are a match to TRBD1. The V and J ends lost 4 bases and 4 bases, in that order; junction bases with no gene match: 7. The CDR3 totals 15 residues. Germline loops: CDR1 MNHEY, CDR2 SVGAGI. DNA for the CDR3: TGTGCCAGCAGTTGGGGGGGACAGGGGTCTTACGAGCAGTACTTC. Translated: CASSWGGQGSYEQYF.

This clonotype was picked up many times. The rearrangement uses TRBV11-2 and TRBJ2-7, with 7 bases fitting TRBD2. The germline V gene encodes CDR1 SGHAT and CDR2 FQNNGV. This CDR3 is built from 14 residues. Losses at the gene ends were 7 bases for V and 4 bases for J; bases not matched to a gene: 10. The CDR3 DNA reads TGTGCCAGCAACCCTAGCGGCAGCCCTTACGAGCAGTACTTC. Protein: CASNPSGSPYEQYF.

This clonotype was counted at least ten times. This rearrangement joins TRBV20-1 to TRBJ2-5; 7 positions match TRBD2. Germline-derived CDR1 and CDR2 are DFQATT and SNEGSKA (reference sequence). V trimming: 0 bases; J trimming: 2 bases; junction bases outside the gene matches: 12. This CDR3 has 17 amino acids. CDR3 loop: CSARDPSPGGGQETQYF. The CDR3 region has the DNA TGCAGTGCTAGAGATCCTTCTCCGGGGGGAGGTCAAGAGACCCAGTACTTC.

In this sample, this clonotype turned up a few times. At one end, the junction sequence differs from germline, possibly due to a read error. The chain links TRBV5-1 to TRBJ1-1; a possible D gene is TRBD1 (6 bases). The CDR3 extends over 14 amino acids. Germline V CDR1 and CDR2: SGHRS, YFSETQ. CDR3 residues: CASSSGQQNTGAFF. The CDR3 coding sequence is TGCGCCAGCAGCTCGGGACAACAGAACACTGGAGCTTTCTTT.

There are many counts of this clonotype. The V call is TRBV28, the J call TRBJ1-5, with no clear D. CDR1 and CDR2 (germline): MDHEN, SYDVKM. Trimming cost V 3 bases and J 6 bases, with 6 bases left between them. This CDR3 is built from 12 residues. The CDR3 sequence: CASSFLRQPQHF. DNA for the CDR3: TGTGCCAGCAGTTTCCTACGTCAGCCCCAGCATTTT.

This clonotype was counted at least ten times. The chain links TRBV6-5 to TRBJ1-1; TRBD1 might be the D (6 bases). The germline V gene encodes CDR1 MNHEY and CDR2 SVGAGI. CDR3 length: 13 amino acids. The V and J ends lost 6 bases and 1 base respectively, with 9 bases between them. Here the CDR3 reads CASRVTGNTEAFF. The CDR3 DNA reads TGTGCCAGCAGGGTGACAGGGAACACTGAAGCTTTCTTT.

Many counts were recorded for this clonotype. The CDR3 loop is CASRSGTGVLGYTF. The DNA for the CDR3 is TGTGCCAGCAGATCCGGGACAGGGGTACTGGGCTACACCTTC. The rearrangement uses TRBV6-1 and TRBJ1-2; 10 bases are shared with TRBD1. The germline gives CDR1 MNHNS, CDR2 SASEGT. Losses at the gene ends were 6 bases for V and 8 bases for J; bases not matched to a gene: 9. The CDR3 runs to 14 residues.

The chain links TRBV3-1 to TRBJ1-5, with D unclear. CDR1 LGHDT and CDR2 YNNKEL come from the germline V gene (reference sequence). Deletions cut 1 base from V and 0 bases from J, with 13 bases between. The CDR3 is made up of 17 amino acids. CDR3 nucleotide sequence: TGTGCCAGCAGCCAAGGGACCGACCGGCATAGCAATCAGCCCCAGCATTTT. Its translation is CASSQGTDRHSNQPQHF.

In this sample, this clonotype turned up many times. The chain has TRBV4-1 and TRBJ2-3; D perhaps matches TRBD2 (5 bases). The ends were cut back, 3 bases at V and 3 bases at J, with 7 bases in the middle. The CDR3 extends over 13 amino acids. Germline V gives CDR1 MGHRA, CDR2 YSYEKL. CDR3 bases: TGCGCCAGCAGCCAGCGGGTGACAGATACGCAGTATTTT. Its protein product is CASSQRVTDTQYF.

This clonotype was counted ten times or more. The chain joins TRBV12-3 or TRBV12-4 to TRBJ2-5; 10 bases line up with TRBD1. This CDR3 has 16 residues. V lost 7 bases and J lost 6; bases outside the gene matches: 14. The CDR3 spells CASTTGTGAGSKTQYF. CDR3 sequence (DNA): TGTGCCAGCACCACAGGGACAGGGGCAGGGTCGAAGACCCAGTACTTC.

The chain couples TRBV28 to TRBJ2-2; possible D gene TRBD1, 5 bases. V dropped 6 bases and J dropped 9 bases, with 20 bases sitting between them. CDR3 size: 15 residues. The germline V gene encodes CDR1 MDHEN and CDR2 SYDVKM. The CDR3 loop reads CASSWTLRDHRELFF. In nucleotides, the CDR3 is TGTGCCAGCAGCTGGACACTGCGCGATCATCGGGAGCTGTTTTTT.

The table lists this clonotype with many counts. At one end, the junction sequence differs from germline, possibly due to a read error. The chain has TRBV5-5 and TRBJ1-1, with D possibly matching TRBD1 (5 bases). Germline values: CDR1 SGHKS, CDR2 YYEKEE (reference sequence). The CDR3 is 14 residues long. CDR3 nucleotides: TGTGCCAGCAGCTTGACGTCAGGGAACCCTGAAGCTTTCTTT. This encodes CASSLTSGNPEAFF.

This clonotype was seen repeatedly, ten times or more. The chain carries TRBV7-2 and TRBJ1-5; 8 bases fit TRBD1. From germline, CDR1 is SGHTA and CDR2 FQGNSA. The CDR3 runs 13 residues. The V segment lost 5 bases and the J segment 9 bases; nucleotides outside the gene matches: 6. DNA for the CDR3: TGTGCCAGCAGCCTCGACAGGGGTAGGCCCCAGCATTTT. It encodes CASSLDRGRPQHF.

The chain couples TRBV4-1 to TRBJ1-1; a weak D match, TRBD1 (6 bases). Trimming cost V 1 base and J 11 bases, with 17 bases left between them. CDR1 is MGHRA and CDR2 is YSYEKL in the germline V gene. The CDR3 length is 14 residues. CDR3 amino acids: CASSQVLTQGRAFF. CDR3 sequence (DNA): TGCGCCAGCAGCCAAGTACTAACGCAGGGGCGGGCTTTCTTT.

The chain joins TRBV5-4 to TRBJ2-3, with 14 bases matching TRBD2. The V and J ends lost 10 bases and 3 bases, in that order; junction bases with no gene match: 10. This CDR3 is built from 16 residues. Germline lookup yields CDR1 SGHNT and CDR2 YYREEE (reference sequence). CDR3 nucleotides: TGTGCCCTCACCGGGACTAGCGGGGGCGGGACAGATACGCAGTATTTT. This codes for CALTGTSGGGTDTQYF.

This clonotype has a handful of counts. V usage is TRBV6-5 and J usage is TRBJ1-5; D perhaps matches TRBD1 (6 bases). V was cut by 5 bases and J by 3 bases, with 14 bases left in between. The CDR3 has 15 amino acids. Germline V gives CDR1 MNHEY, CDR2 SVGAGI. The CDR3 nucleotides read TGTGCCAGCAGTGGCATCAGGGGTCCCAATCAGCCCCAGCATTTT. Translation: CASSGIRGPNQPQHF.